This T cell receptor (beta chain) was obtained from a study of blood T cells in healthy people across ages. General study results and limits: No conclusive comparison of naive versus antigen-experienced cells was possible with unsorted PBMCs.

In the case of this clonotype: As yet, its antigen is unknown. At one of its ends the junction is not consistent with the germline gene, which may arise from a read error.

Then a second PCR, running about 6 to 12 cycles, was carried out with a sample-barcoded 5' primer and a J-beta primer mix. In TCRdb, the 5' RACE reads were re-called with MiXCR into one record per CDR3 protein. Here the sample spans about 970,000 distinct CDR3 sequences, roughly half being singletons. The CDR3 length is 15 residues. The genes are TRBV12-3 or TRBV12-4 and TRBJ2-1, with 7 bases matching TRBD2. The TCR was taken from a woman aged 60-70 years in good health. Sequencing was done on a sample of blood. The CDR3 sequence is CASGLDGGLYNEQFF. CDR3 in DNA: TGTGCCAGCGGTTTAGACGGGGGACTATACAATGAGCAGTTCTTC.